The 2 T cell receptor beta chains reported below all come from one sample, sequenced in a study of memory CD4+ T cells and cytomegalovirus serostatus. Single viable CD3+CD4+CD8-CD45RO+ cells were sorted as the memory CD4+ T cells. Clones were read by immunoSEQ multiplex PCR, and TCRdb kept only the in-frame ones, dropping some. The sample contains about 41,000 clones, around 79% of which appear only once. Sequenced material: memory CD4+ T cells from blood. The receptor set was obtained from an adult in good health and CMV-seronegative.

The chain carries TRBV5-6 and TRBJ1-4, with D uncertain. The V end was cut by 1 base, the J end by 4 bases, with 5 bases between. This CDR3 region has 13 residues. Germline V lookup: CDR1 SGHDT, CDR2 YYEEEE. CDR3 sequence (DNA): TGTGCCAGCAGCTTGTTGAGTAATGAAAAACTGTTTTTT. It yields the protein CASSLLSNEKLFF.

The CDR3 loop is CASSTDPNTEAFF. CDR3 sequence (DNA): TGTGCCAGCAGCACCGACCCGAACACTGAAGCTTTCTTT. The chain recombines TRBV11-2 with TRBJ1-1; D ambiguous. Germline V gene data show CDR1 as SGHAT and CDR2 as FQNNGV. V was clipped by 5 bases and J by 1 base, with 8 bases between them. CDR3 length equals 13 residues.